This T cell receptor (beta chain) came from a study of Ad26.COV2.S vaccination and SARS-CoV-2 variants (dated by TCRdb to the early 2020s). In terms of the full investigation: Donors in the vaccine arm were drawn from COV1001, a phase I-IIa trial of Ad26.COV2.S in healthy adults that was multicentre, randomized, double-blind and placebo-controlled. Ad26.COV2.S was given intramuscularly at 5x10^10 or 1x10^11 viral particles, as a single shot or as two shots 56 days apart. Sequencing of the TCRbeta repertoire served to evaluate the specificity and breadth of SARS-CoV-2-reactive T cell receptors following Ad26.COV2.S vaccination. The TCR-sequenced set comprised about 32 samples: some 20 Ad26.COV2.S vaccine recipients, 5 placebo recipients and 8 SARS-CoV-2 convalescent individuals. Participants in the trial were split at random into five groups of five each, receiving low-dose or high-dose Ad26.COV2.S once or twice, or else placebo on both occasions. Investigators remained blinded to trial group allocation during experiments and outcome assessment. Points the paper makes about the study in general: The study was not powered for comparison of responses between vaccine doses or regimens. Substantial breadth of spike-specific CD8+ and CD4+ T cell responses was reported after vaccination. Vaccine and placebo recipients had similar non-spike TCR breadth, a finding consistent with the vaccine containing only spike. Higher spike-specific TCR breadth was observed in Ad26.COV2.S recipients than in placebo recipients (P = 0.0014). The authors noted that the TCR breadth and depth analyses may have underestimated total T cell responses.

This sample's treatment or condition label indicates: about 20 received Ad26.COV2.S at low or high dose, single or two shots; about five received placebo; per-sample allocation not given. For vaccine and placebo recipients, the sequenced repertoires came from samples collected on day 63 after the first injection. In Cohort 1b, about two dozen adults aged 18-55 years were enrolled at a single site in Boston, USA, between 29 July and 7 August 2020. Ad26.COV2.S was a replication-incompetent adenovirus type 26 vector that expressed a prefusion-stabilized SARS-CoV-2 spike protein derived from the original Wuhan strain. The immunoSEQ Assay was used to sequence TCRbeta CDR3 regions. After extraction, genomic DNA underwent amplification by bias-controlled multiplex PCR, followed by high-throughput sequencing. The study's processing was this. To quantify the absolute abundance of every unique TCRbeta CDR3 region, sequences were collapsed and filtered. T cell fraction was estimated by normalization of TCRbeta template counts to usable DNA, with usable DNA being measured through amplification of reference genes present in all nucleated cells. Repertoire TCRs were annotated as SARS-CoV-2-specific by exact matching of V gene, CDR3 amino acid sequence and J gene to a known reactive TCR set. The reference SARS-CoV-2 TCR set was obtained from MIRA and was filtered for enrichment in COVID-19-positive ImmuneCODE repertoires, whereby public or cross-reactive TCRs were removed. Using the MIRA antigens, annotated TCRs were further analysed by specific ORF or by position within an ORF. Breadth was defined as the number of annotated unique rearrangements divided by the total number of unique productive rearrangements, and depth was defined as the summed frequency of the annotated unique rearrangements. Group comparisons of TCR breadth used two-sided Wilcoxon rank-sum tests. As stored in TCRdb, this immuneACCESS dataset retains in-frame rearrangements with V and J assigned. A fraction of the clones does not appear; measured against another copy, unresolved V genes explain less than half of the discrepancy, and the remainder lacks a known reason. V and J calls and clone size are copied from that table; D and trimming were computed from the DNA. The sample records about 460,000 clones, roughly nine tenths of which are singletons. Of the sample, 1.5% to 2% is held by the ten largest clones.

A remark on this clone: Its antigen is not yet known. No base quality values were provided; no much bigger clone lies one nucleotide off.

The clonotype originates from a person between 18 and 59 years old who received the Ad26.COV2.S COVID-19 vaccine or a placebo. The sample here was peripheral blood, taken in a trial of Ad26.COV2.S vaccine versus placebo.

Read as DNA, the sequence is TGTGCCAGCAGCCCCGTGGAGAACACTGAAGCTTTCTTT. Its translation reads: CASSPVENTEAFF. This chain joins TRBV9 to TRBJ1-1, with the D gene call left open. Trimming takes 4 bases from V and 1 base from J, and the germline ends sit 8 bases apart. The germline V gene gives CDR1 as SGDLS and CDR2 as YYNGEE. The CDR3 starts with the cysteine, ends with the phenylalanine, and has 13 residues. Only the CDR3 region is kept as DNA, spanning 39 bases read in frame from base 1.